This T cell receptor beta chain was found in a study of Ad26.COV2.S vaccination and SARS-CoV-2 variants. The treatment is: around 19 received Ad26.COV2.S at low or high dose, single or two shots; roughly five received placebo; per-sample allocation not given. Specimens were obtained on day 63 following the first vaccine or placebo injection. Participants' vaccine, an Ad26 vector, delivered Wuhan-strain SARS-CoV-2 spike. Trimming pared 1 base from V and 12 bases from J, leaving 10 bases between. This CDR3 contains 11 residues. In germline, CDR1 is LGHDT, CDR2 YNNKEL (reference sequence). Overall study results and limits: Placebo recipients trailed vaccine recipients in spike-specific TCR breadth. Post-vaccination spike-specific CD8+ and CD4+ T cell responses reportedly had substantial breadth. Total T cell responses, in the TCR breadth and depth analyses, may have been underestimated.

As regards this clone: Its antigen remains unknown.

The repertoire was sequenced with immunoSEQ multiplex PCR; TCRdb's copy has only in-frame clones and lacks some. The repertoire holds 400,000 to 450,000 clones, with roughly 90% as singletons. This specimen consisted of peripheral blood, obtained in a trial of Ad26.COV2.S vaccine versus placebo. V usage is TRBV3-1 (or the pseudogene TRBV3-2) and J usage is TRBJ2-7, with TRBD1 as a possible D gene (5 bases). This sequence originates from a person aged 18-65 years who received the Ad26.COV2.S COVID-19 vaccine or a placebo. For the CDR3, the DNA is TGTGCCAGCAGCCAAGGGCAGGGTACGTACTTC. This codes for CASSQGQGTYF.